The 32 T cell receptor beta chains given below trace back to one sample, sequenced in a study of blood T cell repertoires in COVID-19. Generated by immunoSEQ multiplex PCR, the TCRdb table keeps only in-frame clones and is missing some. The sample holds 390,000 or so clones, roughly nine tenths seen once. The material sequenced was PBMCs or T cells enriched from blood (not recorded which). The receptors were sampled from a man in his late teens or twenties who had recovered from COVID-19.

Comments on this clone: The identical CDR3 is also encoded by other nucleotide sequences in the sample. The chain has TRBV19 and TRBJ1-5, with 8 bases identical to TRBD1. Looked up from germline, CDR1 is LNHDA and CDR2 is SQIVND (reference sequence). There are 15 residues in the CDR3. Trimming removed 3 bases from V and 2 bases from J; junction bases left unmatched: 3. This chain's CDR3 is CASSIQGAGNQPQHF. The CDR3 DNA sequence: TGTGCCAGTAGTATTCAGGGGGCCGGCAATCAGCCCCAGCATTTT.

The genes are TRBV3-1 (or the pseudogene TRBV3-2) and TRBJ2-2, with 8 positions matching TRBD1. V dropped 3 bases and J dropped 5; count of bases not matched to a gene: 5. This CDR3 region has 15 residues. Germline V lookup: CDR1 LGHDT, CDR2 YNNKEL (reference sequence). Here the CDR3 reads CASSHGQGRTGELFF. In DNA, the CDR3 is TGTGCCAGCAGCCATGGACAGGGACGGACCGGGGAGCTGTTTTTT.

This clone was seen just once. The rearrangement joins TRBV7-3 to TRBJ2-1; D might be TRBD2 (5 bases). V gave up 5 bases and J gave up 3 bases, with 17 bases separating them. The CDR3 sequence is 16 residues long. Germline V gene sequence: CDR1 SGHTA, CDR2 FQGTGA. CDR3 in DNA: TGTGCCAGCAGCCCGGCTACCGGGATCAACTACAATGAGCAGTTCTTC. This translates into CASSPATGINYNEQFF.

This chain links TRBV7-2 with TRBJ1-5; the D is unclear. There are 13 residues in the CDR3. The germline CDR1 and CDR2 sequences are SGHTA and FQGNSA. V lost 3 bases, J lost 0 bases, and 3 bases lay in between. CDR3 loop: CASSFNSNQPQHF. CDR3 in DNA: TGTGCCAGCAGCTTTAATAGCAATCAGCCCCAGCATTTT. Full variable domain (missing parts from reference TRBV7-2 and TRBJ1-5): GAGVSQSPSNKVTEKGKDVELRCDPISGHTALYWYRQSLGQGLEFLIYFQGNSAPDKSGLPSDRFSAERTGGSVSTLTIQRTQQEDSAVYLCASSFNSNQPQHFGDGTRLSIL.

The chain uses TRBV19 and TRBJ1-4, with TRBD1 identical over 12 bases. This CDR3 spans 17 amino acids. J lost 3 bases, V lost 8 bases, and 10 bases had no gene match. CDR1 LNHDA and CDR2 SQIVND come from the germline V gene (reference sequence). The CDR3 protein is CASSLAGQGASNEKLFF. In DNA, the CDR3 is TGTGCCAGTTCGCTCGCGGGACAGGGGGCTTCTAATGAAAAACTGTTTTTT.

The chain is built from TRBV7-3 and TRBJ2-2; 14 bases fit TRBD2. CDR3 length equals 16 residues. Per germline, CDR1 SGHTA and CDR2 FQGTGA. V was pared by 4 bases and J by 4 bases, with 2 bases of the junction left unmatched. The CDR3 is CASSWTSGGSTGELFF. DNA of the CDR3: TGTGCCAGCAGCTGGACTAGCGGGGGGAGCACCGGGGAGCTGTTTTTT.

This rearrangement joins TRBV9 to TRBJ2-2; TRBD1 aligns across 12 bases. V lost 5 bases, J lost 7 bases, and 9 bases stayed unmatched. CDR1 is SGDLS and CDR2 is YYNGEE in the germline V gene. The length of the CDR3 is 16 residues. CDR3 protein: CASRPGTGGLGGELFF. The CDR3 DNA reads TGTGCCAGCAGACCCGGGACAGGGGGCTTAGGCGGGGAGCTGTTTTTT.

This clone was detected only once. V usage is TRBV5-4 and J usage is TRBJ2-5; possibly TRBD2 for D (6 bases). Trimming left V 4 bases short and J 13 bases short, with 17 bases between. There are 12 residues in the CDR3. Looked up from germline, CDR1 is SGHNT and CDR2 is YYREEE (reference sequence). The CDR3 here is CASSTLEGTLYF. CDR3 bases: TGTGCCAGCAGCACCCTGGAGGGGACGTTGTACTTC.

V is TRBV5-1 and J is TRBJ2-5; TRBD1 matches at 7 bases. Germline assignment: CDR1 SGHRS and CDR2 YFSETQ. The ends lost 3 bases at V and 5 bases at J; junction bases unmatched: 7. The CDR3 has 14 amino acids. This CDR3 reads CASSSGQDKETQYF. In nucleotides, the CDR3 is TGCGCCAGCAGCTCCGGACAGGATAAGGAGACCCAGTACTTC.

The chain couples TRBV29-1 to TRBJ2-7; TRBD2 matches 10 bases. Losses at the gene ends were 4 bases for V and 5 bases for J; bases not matched to a gene: 8. Per germline, CDR1 SQVTM and CDR2 ANQGSEA. This CDR3 region has 14 residues. CDR3: CSVVGTSDFNEQYF. The CDR3 DNA reads as TGCAGCGTTGTTGGGACTAGCGATTTCAACGAGCAGTACTTC.

The genes are TRBV4-1 and TRBJ2-1; D gene ambiguous. The CDR3 length is 14 residues. Germline loops: CDR1 MGHRA, CDR2 YSYEKL. V lost 0 bases and J 9 bases, leaving 12 bases between the germline ends. The CDR3, as DNA: TGCGCCAGCAGCCAAGACCTGGGCCACGGTGAGCAGTTCTTC. Residues: CASSQDLGHGEQFF.

This chain uses TRBV24-1 with TRBJ2-1; no firm D call. Trimming stripped 1 base from V and 7 bases from J, with 7 bases between. CDR3 size: 13 residues. Germline-derived CDR1 and CDR2 are KGHDR and SFDVKD. The CDR3 DNA is TGTGCCACCAGTGATTTTGCCAGGAATGAGCAGTTCTTC. Protein product: CATSDFARNEQFF.

V gene TRBV24-1 combines with J gene TRBJ2-2, with 9 bases identical to TRBD1. The germline CDR1 and CDR2 sequences are KGHDR and SFDVKD. V shed 4 bases and J 8 bases; nucleotides not matched to a gene: 13. The CDR3 loop spans 17 amino acids. The CDR3 loop reads CATSDPRQGVGVGELFF. Written as DNA, the CDR3 is TGTGCCACCAGTGACCCCAGACAGGGGGTTGGGGTAGGGGAGCTGTTTTTT.

The chain links TRBV28 to TRBJ1-1, with a weak D call TRBD1 (5 bases). This CDR3 has 14 residues. The germline V and J ends were trimmed by 5 bases and 4 bases, with 14 bases remaining between them. Germline values: CDR1 MDHEN, CDR2 SYDVKM. CDR3 sequence reads: CASSPPGGGTEAFF. CDR3 in DNA: TGTGCCAGCAGTCCCCCCGGGGGAGGCACTGAAGCTTTCTTT.

The chain combines TRBV19 with TRBJ1-5; D may be TRBD1 (6 bases). This CDR3 has 14 residues. Germline V gene data show CDR1 as LNHDA and CDR2 as SQIVND (reference sequence). V dropped 7 bases and J dropped 4 bases, with 14 bases sitting between them. The CDR3 DNA sequence: TGTGCCAGTAAAGGGGGAGATCGAAATCAGCCCCAGCATTTT. Its translation is CASKGGDRNQPQHF.

The chain couples TRBV11-2 to TRBJ1-3, with 7 bases fitting TRBD1. The CDR3 sequence is 15 residues long. Germline CDR1 reads SGHAT; CDR2 reads FQNNGV. Germline trimming cut 7 bases from V and 4 bases from J; bases unmatched to any gene: 10. In DNA form, the CDR3 reads TGTGCCAGCACCTGGACAGGCGTGGACGGAAACACCATATATTTT. It is translated as CASTWTGVDGNTIYF.

This chain joins TRBV29-1 and TRBJ1-2; tentatively, D is TRBD1 (5 bases). CDR3 length: 12 residues. Germline V gives CDR1 SQVTM, CDR2 ANQGSEA. Deletions cut 3 bases from V and 13 bases from J, with 18 bases between. CDR3 bases: TGCAGCGTTGACGGGCAGAAAGGGGTAGTCACCTTC. This sequence encodes CSVDGQKGVVTF.

The rearrangement joins TRBV7-9 to TRBJ1-1; no clear D. This CDR3 comprises 13 residues. The germline gives CDR1 SEHNR, CDR2 FQNEAQ (reference sequence). Trimming pared 8 bases from V and 0 bases from J, leaving 10 bases between. The CDR3 protein is CASGEIVNTEAFF. In nucleotides, the CDR3 is TGTGCCAGCGGGGAGATCGTGAACACTGAAGCTTTCTTT.

The V gene is TRBV5-1, the J gene TRBJ1-5; no reliable D call. V lost 0 bases and J 4 bases, leaving 8 bases between the germline ends. The germline V gene has CDR1 SGHRS and CDR2 YFSETQ. The CDR3 consists of 14 residues. The CDR3 here is CASSLDSVNQPQHF. CDR3 DNA: TGCGCCAGCAGCTTGGACAGTGTAAATCAGCCCCAGCATTTT.

Only one count was recorded for this clone. The CDR3 nucleotides are TGTGCCAGCAGCCCCGGGGGGGCAAAGCCAGATACGCAGTATTTT. Residues: CASSPGGAKPDTQYF. The chain is built from TRBV6-2 or TRBV6-3 and TRBJ2-3; 8 nucleotides line up with TRBD2. Trimming took 6 bases from V and 4 from J; bases not matched to a gene: 9. The CDR3 contains 15 residues. In germline, CDR1 is MNHEY, CDR2 SVGEGT.

The chain is built from TRBV13 and TRBJ1-5; D is unclear. CDR3 length: 14 residues. The germline V gene encodes CDR1 PRHDT and CDR2 FYEKMQ (reference sequence). V was shortened by 0 bases and J by 1 base, with 4 bases between the two germline ends. CDR3 loop: CASSLGQSNQPQHF. CDR3 in DNA: TGTGCCAGCAGCTTAGGGCAGAGCAATCAGCCCCAGCATTTT.

The rearrangement joins TRBV2 to TRBJ1-3; no definite D call. V was cut by 1 base and J by 0 bases, with 7 bases left in between. Germline V gives CDR1 SNHLY, CDR2 FYNNEI. CDR3 size: 15 residues. The CDR3: CASSEGSVSGNTIYF. CDR3 nucleotides: TGTGCCAGCAGTGAAGGTAGTGTCTCTGGAAACACCATATATTTT.

This clone occurred a few times. This chain joins TRBV9 and TRBJ2-1; TRBD2 matches at 9 bases. The CDR3 extends over 14 amino acids. Losses at the gene ends were 2 bases for V and 3 bases for J; bases not matched to a gene: 0. Germline lookup yields CDR1 SGDLS and CDR2 YYNGEE. In nucleotides, the CDR3 is TGTGCCAGCAGCGTGACTAGCGGCTACAATGAGCAGTTCTTC. This gives the protein CASSVTSGYNEQFF.

The chain links TRBV5-4 to TRBJ2-1; 8 positions match TRBD2. The ends lost 2 bases at V and 8 bases at J; junction bases unmatched: 6. This CDR3 comprises 14 residues. Germline V CDR1 and CDR2: SGHNT, YYREEE (reference sequence). The DNA for the CDR3 is TGTGCCAGCAGCTTTAGCGGGGCCCGGTATGAGCAGTTCTTC. The encoded protein is CASSFSGARYEQFF. Drawing the rest from reference TRBV5-4 and TRBJ2-1, the complete variable domain is ETGVTQSPTHLIKTRGQQVTLRCSSQSGHNTVSWYQQALGQGPQFIFQYYREEENGRGNFPPRFSGLQFPNYSSELNVNALELDDSALYLCASSFSGARYEQFFGPGTRLTVL.

The chain couples TRBV9 to TRBJ2-3; D possibly corresponds to TRBD2 (5 bases). CDR3 size: 15 residues. V lost 1 base and J lost 2, with 11 bases in between. Germline CDR1 is SGDLS and CDR2 is YYNGEE. The CDR3 here is CASSVNNGVTDTQYF. CDR3 nucleotide sequence: TGTGCCAGCAGCGTAAACAACGGGGTCACAGATACGCAGTATTTT.

This clone was observed a handful of times. Other DNA sequences of this sample code for an identical CDR3. V and J are TRBV27 and TRBJ2-7; D is perhaps TRBD2 (6 bases). The V end lost 2 bases, the J end lost 6 bases, and 8 bases lay between the germline ends. The CDR3 is 12 residues long. Per germline, CDR1 MNHEY and CDR2 SMNVEV (reference sequence). The CDR3 DNA follows: TGTGCCAGCAGTTTAACCGGGGGCGAGCAGTACTTC. Translated, it gives CASSLTGGEQYF.

The rearrangement links TRBV3-1 (or the pseudogene TRBV3-2) to TRBJ1-2; weak D call: TRBD1 (5 bases). V lost 1 base and J 2 bases, leaving 20 bases between the germline ends. CDR3 size: 18 residues. CDR1 LGHDT and CDR2 YNNKEL come from the germline V gene (reference sequence). The CDR3 bases are TGTGCCAGCAGCCAAGGGTCCCAACAGGCCACGTCCAACTATGGCTACACCTTC. Protein sequence: CASSQGSQQATSNYGYTF.

In its sample, this clone was seen a few times. V is TRBV10-3 and J is TRBJ1-5, with unresolved D. CDR1 is ENHRY, CDR2 SYGVKD, per germline. The CDR3 has 15 amino acids. Trimming left V 6 bases short and J 2 bases short, with 14 bases between. In DNA form, the CDR3 reads TGTGCCATCAGGGCAGAGGGTAAGGGCAATCAGCCCCAGCATTTT. Its translation: CAIRAEGKGNQPQHF.

The J gene is TRBJ2-7, the V gene TRBV5-1; TRBD1 might be the D (6 bases). Trimming stripped 1 base from V and 0 bases from J, with 8 bases between. Per germline, CDR1 SGHRS and CDR2 YFSETQ. There are 14 residues in the CDR3. This chain's CDR3 is CASSLTGYSYEQYF. The CDR3 coding sequence is TGCGCCAGCAGCTTGACAGGGTACTCCTACGAGCAGTACTTC.

This clone has just one count. This chain connects TRBV5-1 to TRBJ1-2, with 9 bases matching TRBD1. The germline V gene has CDR1 SGHRS and CDR2 YFSETQ. V lost 4 bases and J lost 2; bases outside the gene matches: 9. The CDR3 sequence is 16 residues long. The CDR3, as DNA: TGCGCCAGCAGCCGGGACAGGGTCCTCCAAAACTATGGCTACACCTTC. Translating it yields CASSRDRVLQNYGYTF.

This clone was observed once. CDR3 bases: TGTGCCAGCAGCTTACAACAGCCGAACACCGGGGAGCTGTTTTTT. As protein: CASSLQQPNTGELFF. V gene TRBV7-6 combines with J gene TRBJ2-2; no clear D gene. Deletions cut 2 bases from V and 0 bases from J, with 7 bases between. The CDR3 consists of 15 residues. Germline assignment: CDR1 SGHVS and CDR2 FNYEAQ.

The chain links TRBV7-6 to TRBJ1-1; D remains ambiguous. The V gene lost 5 bases and the J gene lost 4 bases, with 14 bases spanning the gap. The CDR3 spans 14 residues. Germline CDR1 reads SGHVS; CDR2 reads FNYEAQ. The CDR3 DNA reads as TGTGCCAGCAGCCCCGAGGTCACGGGCACTGAAGCTTTCTTT. Amino acid sequence: CASSPEVTGTEAFF.